These T cell receptor beta chains were read from a single sample in a study of Graves' ophthalmopathy and Graves' hyperthyroidism. TCRdb reanalysed the multiplex PCR reads using MiXCR and keeps one entry per CDR3 protein. The sample shows over a million distinct CDR3 sequences, approximately 35% of them seen only once. The sample comprised peripheral blood or thyroid tissue (not recorded which). The receptors come from an adult man with Graves' hyperthyroidism. CDR3s include the opening cysteine and the closing phenylalanine or tryptophan. Each record gives: CDR3 length, V gene, J gene, clone size, D gene, CDR3 DNA, CDR3 protein. A D gene is named only where the DNA matches it firmly. Expanded clones get a size class; other rows say once, few or many, or leave the size out.

>17|TRBV7-8|TRBJ1-5|many|-
TGTGCCAGCAGCTTAGAGAGGGGGGGGACACCACATCAGCCCCAGCATTTT
CASSLERGGTPHQPQHF
>13|TRBV29-1|TRBJ1-4|many|TRBD1
TGCAGCGCTGTGGACAGGGCAAATGAAAAACTGTTTTTT
CSAVDRANEKLFF
>17|TRBV6-5|TRBJ2-7|few|-
TGTGCCAGCAGCCAAGAAGATTCACAGGGTTACTCCTACGAGCAGTACTTC
CASSQEDSQGYSYEQYF
>14|TRBV10-3|TRBJ2-7|-|TRBD1
TGTGCCATCATGGGGACAGGGGGCTCCTACGAGCAGTACTTC
CAIMGTGGSYEQYF
>17|TRBV19|TRBJ1-1|-|-
TGTGCCAGTAGTATAGACATAGGGGCCACTCCGAACACTGAAGCTTTCTTT
CASSIDIGATPNTEAFF
>17|TRBV20-1|TRBJ1-4|-|TRBD1
TGCAGTGCTAGAGGACAGGGGTCCGTCCCAACTAATGAAAAACTGTTTTTT
CSARGQGSVPTNEKLFF
>15|TRBV29-1|TRBJ1-2|many|-
TGCAGCGTTAAACTACAGGGCTCAGCCGTCTATGGCTACACCTTC
CSVKLQGSAVYGYTF
>18|TRBV20-1|TRBJ2-5|few|TRBD2
TGCAGTGCTACCTTGCGGTGGGGACTAGCGGGGGCTGGGGAGACCCAGTACTTC
CSATLRWGLAGAGETQYF
>18|TRBV29-1|TRBJ2-7|-|TRBD2
TGCAGCGTTGACCCAATGGAGCTAGCGGGAGGGCCTACCTACGAGCAGTACTTC
CSVDPMELAGGPTYEQYF
>15|TRBV7-2|TRBJ1-2|once|-
TGTGCCAGCAGAGCGGACGCCGGGGGGCTCTATGGCTACACCTTC
CASRADAGGLYGYTF
>15|TRBV2|TRBJ2-7|few|-
TGTGCCAGCAGTCCGTTCTTAAGGTCCCTCGGAGAGCAGTACTTC
CASSPFLRSLGEQYF
>13|TRBV12-5|TRBJ2-2|-|-
TGTGCTAGTACAATCGACCGGCCCGGGGAGCTGTTTTTT
CASTIDRPGELFF
>16|TRBV5-1|TRBJ1-1|-|TRBD1
TGCGCCAGCAGCTTTGACAGGGGCGCGATCGACACTGAAGCTTTCTTT
CASSFDRGAIDTEAFF
>11|TRBV20-1|TRBJ2-7|many|-
TGCAGTGCTAGAGAGGGCTACGAGCAGTACTTC
CSAREGYEQYF
>16|TRBV12-3/TRBV12-4|TRBJ2-5|few|-
TGTGCCAGCAGCCTACAAGTAACTGCGAGGTCAGAGACCCAGTACTTC
CASSLQVTARSETQYF
>16|TRBV10-3|TRBJ2-7|-|-
TGTGCCATCAGTGAGGGTAGCGGGACAGGCACCTACGAGCAGTACTTC
CAISEGSGTGTYEQYF
>14|TRBV5-4|TRBJ1-2|-|-
TGTGCCAGCAGCTTGAGCGGGGGGCAGTATGGCTACACCTTC
CASSLSGGQYGYTF